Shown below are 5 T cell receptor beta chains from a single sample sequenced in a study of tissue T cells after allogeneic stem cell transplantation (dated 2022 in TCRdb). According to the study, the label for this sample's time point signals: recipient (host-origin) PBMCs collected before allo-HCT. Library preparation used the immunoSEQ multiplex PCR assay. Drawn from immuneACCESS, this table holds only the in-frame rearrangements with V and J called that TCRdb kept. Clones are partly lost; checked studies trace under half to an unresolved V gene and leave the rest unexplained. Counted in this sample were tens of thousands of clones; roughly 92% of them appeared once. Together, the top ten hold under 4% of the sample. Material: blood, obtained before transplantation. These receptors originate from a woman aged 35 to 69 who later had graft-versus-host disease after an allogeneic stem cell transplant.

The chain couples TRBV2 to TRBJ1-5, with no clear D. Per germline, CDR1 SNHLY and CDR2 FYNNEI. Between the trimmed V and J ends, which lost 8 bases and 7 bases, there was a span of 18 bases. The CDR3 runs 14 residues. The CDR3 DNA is TGTGCCAGCCGAATGACCGAGTTGGTCCAGCCCCAGCATTTT. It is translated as CASRMTELVQPQHF. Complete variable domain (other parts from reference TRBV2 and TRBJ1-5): EPEVTQTPSHQVTQMGQEVILRCVPISNHLYFYWYRQILGQKVEFLVSFYNNEISEKSEIFDDQFSVERPDGSNFTLKIRSTKLEDSAMYFCASRMTELVQPQHFGDGTRLSIL.

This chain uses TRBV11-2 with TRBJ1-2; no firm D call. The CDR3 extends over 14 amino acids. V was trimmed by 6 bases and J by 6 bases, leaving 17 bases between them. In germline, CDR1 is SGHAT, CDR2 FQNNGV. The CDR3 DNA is TGTGCCAGCAGGCCCCGGGGAGGGTCCCATGGCTACACCTTC. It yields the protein CASRPRGGSHGYTF.

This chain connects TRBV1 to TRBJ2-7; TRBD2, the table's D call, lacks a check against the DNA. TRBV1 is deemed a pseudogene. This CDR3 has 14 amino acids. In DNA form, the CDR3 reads TGCACCAGCAGACCTGGGACTAGCGGGCACGAGCAGTACTTC. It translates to CTSRPGTSGHEQYF.

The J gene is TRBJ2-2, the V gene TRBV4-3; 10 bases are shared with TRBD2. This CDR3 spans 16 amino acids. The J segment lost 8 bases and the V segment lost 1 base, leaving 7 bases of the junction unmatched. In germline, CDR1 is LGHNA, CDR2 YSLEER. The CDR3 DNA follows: TGCGCCAGCAGCCAAGCGGCTAGCGGGGGAGGGGGGGAGCTGTTTTTT. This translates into CASSQAASGGGGELFF.

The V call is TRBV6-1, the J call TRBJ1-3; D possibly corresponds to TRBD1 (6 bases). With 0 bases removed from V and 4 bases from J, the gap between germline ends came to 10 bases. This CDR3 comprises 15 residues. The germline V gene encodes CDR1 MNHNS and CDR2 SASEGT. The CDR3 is CASSEAPGAGNTIYF. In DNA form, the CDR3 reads TGTGCCAGCAGTGAAGCGCCAGGGGCGGGAAACACCATATATTTT.